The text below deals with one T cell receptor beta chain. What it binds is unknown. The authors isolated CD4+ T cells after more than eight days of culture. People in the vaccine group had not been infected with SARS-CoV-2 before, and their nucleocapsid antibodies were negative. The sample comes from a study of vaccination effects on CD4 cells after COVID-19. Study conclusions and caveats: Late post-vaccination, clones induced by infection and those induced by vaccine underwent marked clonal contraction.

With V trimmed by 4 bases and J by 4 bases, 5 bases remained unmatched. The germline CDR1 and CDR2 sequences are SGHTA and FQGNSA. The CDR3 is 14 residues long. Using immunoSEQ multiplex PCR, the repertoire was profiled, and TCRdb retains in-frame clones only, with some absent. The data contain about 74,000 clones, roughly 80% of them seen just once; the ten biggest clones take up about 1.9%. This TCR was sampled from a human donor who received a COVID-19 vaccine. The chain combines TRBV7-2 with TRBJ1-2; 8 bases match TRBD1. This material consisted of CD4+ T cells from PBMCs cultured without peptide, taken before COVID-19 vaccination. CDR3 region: CASSSDRGAYGYTF. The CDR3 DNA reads TGTGCCAGCAGCTCCGACAGGGGAGCCTATGGCTACACCTTC.